This TCR beta chain is drawn from a study of blood T cell repertoires in COVID-19. Study as a whole: Samples of COVID-19 (acute and convalescent) were obtained from the United States, Italy and Spain. T cells, B-cell-depleted T cells, or PBMCs provided the cDNA or gDNA that served as material.

From germline, CDR1 is SGHVS and CDR2 FQNEAQ. The CDR3 has 13 residues. Trimming stripped 6 bases from V and 7 bases from J, with 10 bases between. Original data processing: Reference gene primers were amplified, and this amplification served to estimate nucleated cell counts. The assay was immunoSEQ multiplex PCR, and TCRdb's table has in-frame clones only and misses some. V and J calls and clone size are copied from that table; D and trimming were computed from the DNA. The table records about 300,000 clones, approximately 86% of them present only once. The sample consisted of peripheral blood. The gene calls are TRBV7-8 and TRBJ1-6; D gene uncertain. The sequence was obtained from a man aged 65-85 years with acute or convalescent COVID-19. This CDR3 reads CASSASENSPLHF. The CDR3 DNA reads as TGTGCCAGCAGTGCAAGTGAGAATTCACCCCTCCACTTT.